The T cell receptor (beta chain) under discussion was sequenced for a study of cytomegalovirus exposure and HLA in healthy donors (dated by TCRdb to about 2017). As for the study more broadly: An earlier analysis of around 600 of the donors reported 250 to 350 Gb of sequence data and 117 million unique TCR beta sequences from some 180 million T cells. The aim of the study was to test whether cataloging public T cell receptors could identify signatures of past pathogen exposure. Donor age, sex, ethnicity and CMV serostatus were compiled together with the repertoire data. Class I and class II HLA loci were covered by the typing at four-digit resolution. On average, about 200,000 unique TCR beta nucleotide sequences were sequenced per donor among some 420 genotyped donors of the cohort, with roughly a sixth of those sequences being non-productive. The later analysis used no new phenotypic data to find candidate immune exposures, relying instead on TCR beta sequences and their occurrence across donors. Every discovery cohort repertoire had been produced on one sequencing platform. A separate validation cohort of 90 to 150 different subjects was used in addition to the roughly 670-subject first cohort. To predict cytomegalovirus infection status, the study brought together high-throughput TCR immunosequencing, statistical association of individual TCRs with disease status, and machine learning. A later analysis re-examined previously published TCR beta repertoires from just over 650 donors and added high-resolution HLA genotyping to investigate patterns of TCR occurrence. Genome-wide SNP genotypes for about 65% of the 666 donors were used in a later genetic analysis, which treated that subset as a discovery cohort. Among the roughly 400 genotyped donors, approximately 76% belonged to the genetic ancestry cluster associated with self-reported Caucasian donors. Typing coverage varied by locus: roughly 629-630 donors for A, B, C, DRB1 and DQB1; approximately 500 for DQA1; 600 to 610 for DPA1; some 470 for DPB1. The T cell repertoires of under 750 subjects were profiled by immunosequencing and related to cytomegalovirus serostatus. An early release covering roughly 600 HLA-typed donors comprised about 300 gigabases of sequencing data and around 86 million unique TCR sequences. Because of strong linkage in the cohort, a handful of DR-DQ haplotypes were treated as single units for association and clustering. To decide whether each TCR beta V gene segment behaved as functional or pseudogenic, an earlier analysis of 587 of the donors relied on high-throughput TCR beta sequencing. Here is what the overall study found, with its caveats: In both the original and validation cohorts, the classifier was reported to diagnose cytomegalovirus status with high specificity and sensitivity. Compared with the 666-donor mean, donors in an Asian-associated ancestry cluster had fewer N-insertions in productive TCRs, according to a later genetic analysis. Broadly in line with IMGT annotations, most TCR beta V segments showed up in productive rearrangements about 87% or about 30% of the time in an earlier analysis of several hundred of the donors. Specific HLA alleles were associated with 15,000 to 20,000 TCR beta sequences at a false discovery rate of 0.05 in a later analysis. Only TCR beta chains were sequenced in this cohort, and the absence of alpha or paired-chain data limited detectable features. Because HLA typing was missing for some donors at each locus, association tests included only the typed subset. In a later analysis, HLA-associated TCR beta chains showed more clonal expansion and lower generation probabilities than non-associated chains that were equally common. CMV serostatus was the only immune exposure information available for the cohort. It was suggested by the authors that the approach could potentially be generalized to other disease states and immunological phenotypes. In vitro tests confirmed that a few of the cytomegalovirus-associated TCR beta chains recognize cytomegalovirus antigens. In a later genetic analysis, a missense DCLRE1C variant was associated with V-gene and J-gene trimming of TCR beta chains, and the association was replicated in an independent cohort. Most TCR sequences were observed very rarely across donors, whereas some public TCRs were present in many individuals. In a later analysis, the rate of TCR association differed among HLA loci, with DRB1 alleles having the most associated TCRs and HLA-C alleles having the fewest. Presence/absence analyses assumed roughly uniform sequencing depth across donors, an assumption that may not hold. A cluster of highly shared sequence variants was judged likely to be a technical artifact of the sequencing pipeline. A later analysis reported that several top co-occurrence clusters appeared linked to parvovirus B19, influenza, CMV and Epstein-Barr virus. In the study, around 160 TCR beta chains were listed as associated with cytomegalovirus. Some 15 rarely observed V segments, including chromosome 9 orphons, were excluded from the earlier analysis of several hundred of the donors because counts were too low. In a later analysis, most CMV-associated TCR beta chains were found to appear HLA-restricted, with HLA associations seemingly driven largely by CMV exposure. Linkage disequilibrium might explain the correlated functional status among segregating V segments, but an unknown experimental factor could not be excluded. A further reported finding was that TCR beta sequences accurately predicted the HLA-A and HLA-B alleles for most subjects in the first cohort. Assigning TCR associations to individual alleles was difficult when HLA alleles, especially DR and DQ, strongly co-occurred.

The cohort was made up of roughly 670 healthy bone marrow donors. At the time of sampling, every cohort member was nominally healthy, though immune exposures that went unrecorded were likely present. The donor tested CMV seronegative and was one of the 352 seronegative cohort members. Each donor provided a peripheral blood sample, and peripheral blood mononuclear cells were used for TCR beta sequencing. The Qiagen DNeasy Blood Extraction Kit was used to extract genomic DNA from the blood cell samples. Library preparation employed the immunoSEQ multiplex PCR assay. For the multiplex PCR, a mixture combining 60 forward primers for TCR Vbeta segments and 13 reverse primers for TCR Jbeta segments was used. The CDR3 region of rearranged TCR beta genes was amplified from genomic DNA by a multiplex PCR assay. On the Illumina HiSeq System, the amplified TCR beta libraries were sequenced as 87-base-pair reads. The study's own analysis went as follows. A later analysis tallied roughly 80 million unique TCR beta chains across the 666 repertoires, and about 12 million of those chains were shared by two or more donors. A nearest-neighbor algorithm error-corrected the raw reads and collapsed the reads into unique sequences, merging closely related sequences to remove PCR and sequencing errors. Alignment of CDR3 sequences to IMGT reference sequences was used to assign V, D and J gene segments. Each retained sequence needed at least a six-nucleotide match to both a V gene segment and a J gene segment. Rearrangements were called productive when the CDR3 lacked stop codons and stayed in frame with V and J; all others were non-productive. CDR3 was defined according to IMGT convention as the region running from the second conserved V-encoded cysteine to the conserved J-encoded phenylalanine. The earlier analysis of about 640 of the donors excluded any sequence lacking an unambiguous match to a single V gene segment. In an earlier analysis of 500 to 750 of the donors, V segments were called functional above 56.7% productive rearrangements and were called segregating when the between-donor standard deviation exceeded 5%. A statistical classification framework was built to diagnose cytomegalovirus status from the catalog of TCR beta chain sequences. A later analysis assigned V and J genes by comparing TCR nucleotide sequences with IMGT/GENE-DB human TR gene sequences. A later analysis assigned CDR3 sequences and most-parsimonious VDJ recombination scenarios with the TCRdist pipeline. A later analysis defined each TCR beta chain by its CDR3 amino acid sequence plus V-gene family, and excluded reads lacking a unique V-gene family. A later analysis removed 550 to 700 highly shared, low-generation-probability nucleotide sequences to deal with suspected cross-contamination and a sequencing artifact. For each public chain, a later analysis derived a clonal expansion index from normalized ranks of inferred template counts within each repertoire. In a later analysis, generation probabilities were computed using a VDJ recombination model fitted to out-of-frame rearrangements, and the results were checked against IGoR. A later analysis scored TCR-TCR, TCR-HLA and TCR-CMV co-occurrence with hypergeometric tests, applying a repertoire-size bias correction to TCR pairs. False discovery rates were estimated in a later analysis by permuting HLA or CMV assignments 20 times. A later analysis grouped co-occurring TCRs with DBSCAN, adding TCRdist sequence similarity when clustering within HLA-allele-positive subsets. For co-occurrence clustering, repertoires with fewer than 30,000 or more than 120,000 public chains were excluded, along with several repertoires with anomalous nucleotide sharing. TCRdb's version of the immuneACCESS table is confined to in-frame rearrangements and falls short of the full clone set. An unresolved V gene accounts for under half of the shortfall where checked; the remainder is of unknown origin. That table supplies the V and J calls and clone size; D and trimming were determined from the DNA. This sample comprises 310,000 or so clones, approximately 90% of them detected only once. The ten largest make up roughly 2.1% of the sample.

Worth noting for this clone: The antigen this receptor binds is unknown. No base qualities exist here, and no much larger clone lies one base off it.

This clonotype was obtained from a woman aged 18-29 years in good health and CMV-seronegative. The specimen sequenced was PBMCs.

The DNA sequence is TGTGCCATCAGAGAAGGGGCCACCGGGGAGCTGTTTTTT. Its amino acids are CAIREGATGELFF. Here the chain combines TRBV10-3 and TRBJ2-2, with TRBD1 as a weak D call on 5 bases. CDR1 is given as ENHRY and CDR2 as SYGVKD, both from the germline V gene. The cysteine opens and the phenylalanine closes a CDR3 of 13 amino acids. Only the CDR3 region is kept as DNA, spanning 39 bases read in frame from base 1. The junction carries 9 bases between V and J, which are trimmed by 6 bases and 4 bases respectively.